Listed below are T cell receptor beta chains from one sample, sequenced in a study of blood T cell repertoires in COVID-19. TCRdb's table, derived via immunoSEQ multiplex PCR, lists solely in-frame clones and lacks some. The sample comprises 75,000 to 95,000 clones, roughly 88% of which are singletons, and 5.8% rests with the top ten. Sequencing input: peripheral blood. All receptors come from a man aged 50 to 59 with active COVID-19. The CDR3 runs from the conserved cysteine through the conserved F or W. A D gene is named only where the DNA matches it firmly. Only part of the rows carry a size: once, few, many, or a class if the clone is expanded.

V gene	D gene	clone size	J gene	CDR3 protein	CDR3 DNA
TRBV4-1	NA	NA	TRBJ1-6	CASSQEAGPGTPHF	TGCGCCAGCAGCCAGGAGGCAGGACCCGGGACTCCCCACTTT
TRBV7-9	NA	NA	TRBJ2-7	CASSLSRIPYEQYF	TGTGCCAGCAGCTTATCGAGGATCCCGTACGAGCAGTACTTC
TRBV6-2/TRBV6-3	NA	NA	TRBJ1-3	CASSSAGSGNTIYF	TGTGCCAGCAGTTCGGCGGGCTCTGGAAACACCATATATTTT
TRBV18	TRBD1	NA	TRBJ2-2	CASSRPGQGATGELFF	TGTGCCAGCTCCCGTCCGGGACAGGGGGCCACCGGGGAGCTGTTTTTT
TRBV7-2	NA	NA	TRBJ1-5	CASSLSSNQPQHF	TGTGCCAGCAGCTTAAGCAGCAATCAGCCCCAGCATTTT
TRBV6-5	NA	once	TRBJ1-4	CASSYGGSNEKLFF	TGTGCCAGCAGTTACGGAGGCTCAAATGAAAAACTGTTTTTT
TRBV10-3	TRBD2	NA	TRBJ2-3	CAIREGLAGVMDTQYF	TGTGCCATCCGCGAAGGTCTAGCGGGAGTGATGGATACGCAGTATTTT
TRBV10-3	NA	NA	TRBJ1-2	CAISESRGSVIYTF	TGTGCCATCAGTGAGTCAAGGGGCTCGGTGATTTACACCTTC
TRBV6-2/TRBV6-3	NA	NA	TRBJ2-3	CASSYSAFTDTQYF	TGTGCCAGCAGTTACTCGGCCTTCACAGATACGCAGTATTTT
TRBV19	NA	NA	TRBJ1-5	CASSLARNQPQHF	TGTGCCAGTAGCCTAGCCAGGAACCAGCCCCAGCATTTT
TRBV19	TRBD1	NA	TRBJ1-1	CASSRDSRMNTEAFF	TGTGCCAGTAGTAGGGACAGTCGCATGAACACTGAAGCTTTCTTT
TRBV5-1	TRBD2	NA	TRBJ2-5	CASRTSGGEETQYF	TGCGCCAGCAGGACTAGCGGGGGGGAAGAGACCCAGTACTTC
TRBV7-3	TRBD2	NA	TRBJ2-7	CASSLSSGSYEQYF	TGTGCCAGCAGCTTATCTAGCGGATCCTACGAGCAGTACTTC
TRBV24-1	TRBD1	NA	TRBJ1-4	CATSERLGTGGFEKLFF	TGTGCCACCAGTGAACGGCTTGGGACAGGGGGCTTTGAAAAACTGTTTTTT
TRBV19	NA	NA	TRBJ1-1	CASRATGNTEAFF	TGTGCCAGTAGGGCGACAGGGAACACTGAAGCTTTCTTT
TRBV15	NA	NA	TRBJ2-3	CATSPLRIGGSTDTQYF	TGTGCCACCAGCCCACTGCGTATAGGGGGAAGCACAGATACGCAGTATTTT
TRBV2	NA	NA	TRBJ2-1	CASSSPGLHYNEQFF	TGTGCCAGCAGTTCACCGGGACTCCACTACAATGAGCAGTTCTTC
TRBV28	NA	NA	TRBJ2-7	CASSLSGGGYEQYF	TGTGCCAGCAGTTTGAGTGGCGGAGGCTACGAGCAGTACTTC
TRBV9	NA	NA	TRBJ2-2	CASSAREAGELFF	TGTGCCAGCAGCGCCAGGGAGGCCGGGGAGCTGTTTTTT
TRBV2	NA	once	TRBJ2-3	CASGIGRADTQYF	TGTGCCAGCGGTATCGGGAGAGCAGATACGCAGTATTTT
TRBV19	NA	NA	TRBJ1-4	CASSILQTTNEKLFF	TGTGCCAGTAGTATTCTCCAGACAACTAATGAAAAACTGTTTTTT
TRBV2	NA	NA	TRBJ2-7	CASSYSSYEQYF	TGTGCCAGCAGTTACAGTTCCTACGAGCAGTACTTC
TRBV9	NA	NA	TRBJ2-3	CASSVGLGGYTQYF	TGTGCCAGCAGCGTAGGCCTAGGGGGTTATACGCAGTATTTT
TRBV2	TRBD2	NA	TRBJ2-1	CASSQRGQSYNEQFF	TGTGCCAGCAGTCAGCGGGGGCAATCCTACAATGAGCAGTTCTTC
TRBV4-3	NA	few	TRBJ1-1	CASSQEVTRNTEAFF	TGCGCCAGCAGCCAAGAGGTCACGCGGAACACTGAAGCTTTCTTT
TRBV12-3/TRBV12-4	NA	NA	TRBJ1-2	CASSPGGGGYTF	TGTGCCAGCAGCCCCGGGGGAGGTGGCTACACCTTC
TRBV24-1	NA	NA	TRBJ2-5	CATSDSGRETQYF	TGTGCCACCAGTGATTCAGGGCGGGAGACCCAGTACTTC
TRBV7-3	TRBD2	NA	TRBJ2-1	CASSSSGSTDEQFF	TGTGCCAGCAGTTCTAGCGGGAGTACGGATGAGCAGTTCTTC
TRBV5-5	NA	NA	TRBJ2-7	CASSLGWSRTYEQYF	TGTGCCAGCAGCTTGGGTTGGTCGAGAACCTACGAGCAGTACTTC
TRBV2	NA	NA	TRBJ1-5	CASSVNRGNQPQHF	TGTGCCAGCAGTGTTAACAGGGGCAATCAGCCCCAGCATTTT
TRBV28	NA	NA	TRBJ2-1	CASKPRGENEQFF	TGTGCCAGCAAACCCCGTGGGGAGAATGAGCAGTTCTTC
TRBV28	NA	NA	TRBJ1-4	CASSLGGGANEKLFF	TGTGCCAGCAGTTTAGGAGGAGGTGCTAATGAAAAACTGTTTTTT
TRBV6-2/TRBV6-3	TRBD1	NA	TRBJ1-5	CASSPGRPGQGQPQHF	TGTGCCAGCAGCCCCGGCCGCCCGGGACAGGGACAGCCCCAGCATTTT
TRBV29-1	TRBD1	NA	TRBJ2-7	CSVGDSGYEQYF	TGCAGCGTTGGGGACAGCGGCTACGAGCAGTACTTC
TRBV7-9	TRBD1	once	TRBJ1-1	CASSLANRDRGFRNTEAFF	TGTGCCAGCAGCTTAGCGAACCGGGACAGGGGGTTCAGGAACACTGAAGCTTTCTTT
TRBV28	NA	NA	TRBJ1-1	CASSLLPDWAEAFF	TGTGCCAGCAGTTTACTTCCCGACTGGGCTGAAGCTTTCTTT
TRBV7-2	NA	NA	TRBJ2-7	CASSADRSYEQYF	TGTGCCAGCAGCGCCGACAGATCCTACGAGCAGTACTTC
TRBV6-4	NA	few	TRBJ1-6	CASSDSLGGTSPLHF	TGTGCCAGCAGTGACTCCCTCGGAGGCACCTCACCCCTCCACTTT
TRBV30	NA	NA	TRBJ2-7	CAFVVRGARPYEQYF	TGTGCCTTTGTCGTCCGGGGGGCCCGACCGTACGAGCAGTACTTC
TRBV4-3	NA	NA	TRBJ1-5	CASSPAETGQPQHF	TGCGCCAGCAGCCCAGCGGAAACGGGCCAGCCCCAGCATTTT